Following are 17 T cell receptor beta chains from one sample sequenced in a study of T cell responses to AZD1222 COVID-19 vaccine. Repertoires were generated with immunoSEQ multiplex PCR, while TCRdb's copy carries only in-frame clones and drops some. Counted here are roughly 200,000 clones, approximately 90% occurring once; the ten biggest clones make up over 1.5%. The sample in question was peripheral blood, obtained 28 days after the second AZD1222 dose. The receptor set was obtained from an adult who received the AZD1222 COVID-19 vaccine.

The DNA of the CDR3 is TGTGCCAGCAGTTACTCGCAGGCGTCGGAGACCTACGAGCAGTACTTC. This translates into CASSYSQASETYEQYF. The genes are TRBV6-5 and TRBJ2-7; D not certain. Looked up from germline, CDR1 is MNHEY and CDR2 is SVGAGI. This CDR3 has 16 amino acids. V was cut by 0 bases and J by 2 bases, with 14 bases left in between.

The chain couples TRBV6-6 to TRBJ2-1; 9 bases fit TRBD1. With V trimmed by 7 bases and J by 10 bases, 11 bases remained unmatched. Germline CDR1 reads MNHNY; CDR2 reads SVGAGI (reference sequence). The CDR3 runs 14 residues. CDR3 nucleotides: TGTGCCAGCACCTCCGGGACAGGGTCTGAGGAGCAGTTCTTC. Translated: CASTSGTGSEEQFF.

This clone was seen only once. The chain joins TRBV10-2 to TRBJ1-6; D ambiguous. Trimming shortened V by 7 bases and J by 6 bases, and 10 bases separated the two germline ends. Germline V lookup: CDR1 WSHSY, CDR2 SAAADI. The CDR3 is 13 residues long. The CDR3 here is CASKDRGNSPLHF. For the CDR3, the DNA is TGCGCCAGCAAGGATCGGGGTAATTCACCCCTCCACTTT.

The genes are TRBV6-6 and TRBJ2-5; the D gene is possibly TRBD1 (5 bases). This CDR3 is built from 13 residues. Deletions cut 2 bases from V and 3 bases from J, with 7 bases between. In germline, CDR1 is MNHNY, CDR2 SVGAGI (reference sequence). Here the CDR3 DNA reads TGTGCCAGCAGTTACGGGGCGAAAGAGACCCAGTACTTC. This sequence encodes CASSYGAKETQYF.

This clone came up once. The chain carries TRBV19 and TRBJ2-3; 11 positions agree with TRBD2. J gave up 2 bases and V 1 base, and 5 bases lay outside the gene matches. The CDR3 runs to 17 residues. CDR1 and CDR2 (germline): LNHDA, SQIVND (reference sequence). The CDR3 is CASSIGRLAGFTDTQYF. The DNA of the CDR3 is TGTGCCAGTAGTATAGGTAGACTAGCGGGGTTCACAGATACGCAGTATTTT.

This sequence joins TRBV7-2 and TRBJ2-3, with 8 bases matching TRBD1. The length of the CDR3 is 15 residues. The V and J ends lost 5 bases and 1 base, in that order; junction bases with no gene match: 5. The germline gives CDR1 SGHTA, CDR2 FQGNSA. CDR3 DNA sequence: TGTGCCAGCAGCCCTGGACAGGGAGGCACAGATACGCAGTATTTT. It specifies CASSPGQGGTDTQYF.

V usage is TRBV6-7 and J usage is TRBJ2-4, with 8 bases identical to TRBD2. TRBV6-7 is an open reading frame, and its role is uncertain. The CDR3 consists of 17 residues. The ends lost 0 bases at V and 2 bases at J; junction bases unmatched: 6. Here the CDR3 DNA reads TGTGCCAGCAGTTACTCAGATGAGCGGGGGACCAAAAACATTCAGTACTTC. Encoded protein: CASSYSDERGTKNIQYF.

The gene calls are TRBV7-3 and TRBJ2-1, with TRBD1 identical over 7 bases. The CDR3 is 14 residues long. Trimming at V came to 6 bases and at J to 6 bases, leaving 8 bases not matched to a gene. The germline CDR1 and CDR2 sequences are SGHTA and FQGTGA. In DNA form, the CDR3 reads TGTGCCAGCAGTCAACCGGGACAGTCCAATGAGCAGTTCTTC. Translating gives CASSQPGQSNEQFF. Variable domain in full (rest from reference TRBV7-3 and TRBJ2-1): GAGVSQTPSNKVTEKGKYVELRCDPISGHTALYWYRQSLGQGPEFLIYFQGTGAADDSGLPNDRFFAVRPEGSVSTLKIQRTERGDSAVYLCASSQPGQSNEQFFGPGTRLTVL.

J is TRBJ2-2 and V is TRBV11-2; TRBD1 is a possible D gene (6 bases). Trimming stripped 6 bases from V and 0 bases from J, with 17 bases between. The CDR3 extends over 17 amino acids. The germline CDR1 and CDR2 sequences are SGHAT and FQNNGV. The CDR3 sequence: CASRTPRGRSNTGELFF. Written as DNA, the CDR3 is TGTGCCAGCAGGACCCCCAGGGGCAGGTCGAACACCGGGGAGCTGTTTTTT.

The chain couples TRBV19 to TRBJ2-1, with 7 bases that match TRBD2. This CDR3 spans 14 amino acids. V trimming: 5 bases; J trimming: 6 bases; junction bases outside the gene matches: 7. The germline V gene encodes CDR1 LNHDA and CDR2 SQIVND (reference sequence). The CDR3 reads CASSGLGIPNEQFF. CDR3 nucleotide sequence: TGTGCCAGTAGTGGACTAGGGATCCCCAATGAGCAGTTCTTC.

This chain links TRBV9 with TRBJ2-1; TRBD2 agrees at 11 bases. The junction had 6 bases not matched to a gene; V was cut back by 5 bases and J by 8 bases. The length of the CDR3 is 14 residues. Per the germline V gene, CDR1 is SGDLS and CDR2 is YYNGEE. The CDR3 sequence is CASSTSGSVDEQFF. The CDR3 DNA reads TGTGCCAGCAGTACTAGCGGGAGTGTAGATGAGCAGTTCTTC. The full variable domain, its missing parts supplied by reference TRBV9 and TRBJ2-1, is DSGVTQTPKHLITATGQRVTLRCSPRSGDLSVYWYQQSLDQGLQFLIQYYNGEERAKGNILERFSAQQFPDLHSELNLSSLELGDSALYFCASSTSGSVDEQFFGPGTRLTVL.

This chain joins TRBV19 and TRBJ2-2; no firm D call. Trimming took 0 bases from V and 2 from J, leaving 10 bases between them. From germline, CDR1 is LNHDA and CDR2 SQIVND (reference sequence). This CDR3 contains 16 residues. CDR3 in DNA: TGTGCCAGTAGTATAGACACCCACAGCAACACCGGGGAGCTGTTTTTT. This translates into CASSIDTHSNTGELFF.

The chain joins TRBV18 to TRBJ2-1; 7 bases are a match to TRBD1. From germline, CDR1 is KGHSH and CDR2 LQKENI. V lost 3 bases to trimming and J lost 9 bases; unmatched junction nucleotides: 5. CDR3 length equals 13 residues. The CDR3 here is CASSPAGGSEQFF. CDR3 DNA sequence: TGTGCCAGCTCACCTGCAGGGGGTAGTGAGCAGTTCTTC.

V and J are TRBV6-4 and TRBJ2-2; no reliable D call. Looked up from germline, CDR1 is MRHNA and CDR2 is SNTAGT. Trimming shortened V by 1 base and J by 4 bases, and 4 bases separated the two germline ends. This CDR3 is built from 13 residues. CDR3 sequence (DNA): TGTGCCAGCAGTGACTTAGGCACCGGGGAGCTGTTTTTT. Its translation is CASSDLGTGELFF.

In this sample, this clone turned up once. The chain is built from TRBV7-2 and TRBJ2-7; D possibly corresponds to TRBD2 (6 bases). Germline-derived CDR1 and CDR2 are SGHTA and FQGNSA. The CDR3 is made up of 14 amino acids. Trimming cost V 6 bases and J 3 bases, with 15 bases left between them. The CDR3 here is CASSRERTNYEQYF. The CDR3 nucleotides are TGTGCCAGCAGTCGGGAGCGGACTAACTACGAGCAGTACTTC.

This rearrangement joins TRBV12-3 or TRBV12-4 to TRBJ2-1; tentatively, D is TRBD1 (5 bases). V dropped 5 bases and J dropped 6 bases, with 11 bases sitting between them. This CDR3 spans 13 amino acids. The CDR3 nucleotides read TGTGCCAGCAGTATGGGGCGGAGCAATGAGCAGTTCTTC. Amino acids: CASSMGRSNEQFF.

The V and J genes are TRBV9 and TRBJ1-2; the D gene is possibly TRBD1 (5 bases). Trimming pared 0 bases from V and 8 bases from J, leaving 11 bases between. This CDR3 is 13 amino acids long. CDR1 SGDLS and CDR2 YYNGEE come from the germline V gene. The CDR3 here is CASSVGDVGGYTF. The CDR3 nucleotides are TGTGCCAGCAGCGTAGGGGACGTGGGCGGCTACACCTTC.